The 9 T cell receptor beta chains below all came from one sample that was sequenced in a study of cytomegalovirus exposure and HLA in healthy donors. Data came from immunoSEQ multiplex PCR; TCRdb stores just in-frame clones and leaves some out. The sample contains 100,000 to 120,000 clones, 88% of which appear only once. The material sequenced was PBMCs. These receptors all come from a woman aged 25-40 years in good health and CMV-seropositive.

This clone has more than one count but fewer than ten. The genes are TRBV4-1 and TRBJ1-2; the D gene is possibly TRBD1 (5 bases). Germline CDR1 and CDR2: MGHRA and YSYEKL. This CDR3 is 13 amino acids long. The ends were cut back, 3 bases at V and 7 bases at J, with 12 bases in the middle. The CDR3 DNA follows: TGCGCCAGCAGCCACAGGGCCCAGGGTGGCTACACCTTC. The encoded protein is CASSHRAQGGYTF.

This CDR3 is CASRDRVGYGYTF. As DNA, the CDR3 is TGTGCCAGCAGGGACAGGGTCGGCTATGGCTACACCTTC. J is TRBJ1-2 and V is TRBV5-8, with 8 bases lining up with TRBD1. The CDR3 runs 13 residues. The V and J ends lost 5 bases and 4 bases, in that order; junction bases with no gene match: 4. Germline lookup yields CDR1 SGHTS and CDR2 YDEGEE.

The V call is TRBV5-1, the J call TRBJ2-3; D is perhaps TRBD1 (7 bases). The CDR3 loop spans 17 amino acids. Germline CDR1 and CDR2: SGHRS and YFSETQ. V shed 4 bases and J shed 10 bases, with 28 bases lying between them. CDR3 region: CASSVRTGETGGEAQYF. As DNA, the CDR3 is TGCGCCAGCAGCGTTCGGACAGGCGAGACCGGGGGAGAGGCGCAGTATTTT.

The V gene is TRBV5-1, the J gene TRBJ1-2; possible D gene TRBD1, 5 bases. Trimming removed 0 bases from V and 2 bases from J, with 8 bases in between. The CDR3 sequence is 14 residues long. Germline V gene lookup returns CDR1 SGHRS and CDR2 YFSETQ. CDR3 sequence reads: CASSLVGGNYGYTF. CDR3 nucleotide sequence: TGCGCCAGCAGCTTGGTTGGGGGGAACTATGGCTACACCTTC.

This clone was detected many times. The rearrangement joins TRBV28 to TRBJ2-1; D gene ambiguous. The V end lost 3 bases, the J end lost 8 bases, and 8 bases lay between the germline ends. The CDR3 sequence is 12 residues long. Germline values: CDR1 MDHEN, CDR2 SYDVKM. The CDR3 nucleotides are TGTGCCAGCAGTTTCCGGGTGTATGAGCAGTTCTTC. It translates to CASSFRVYEQFF.

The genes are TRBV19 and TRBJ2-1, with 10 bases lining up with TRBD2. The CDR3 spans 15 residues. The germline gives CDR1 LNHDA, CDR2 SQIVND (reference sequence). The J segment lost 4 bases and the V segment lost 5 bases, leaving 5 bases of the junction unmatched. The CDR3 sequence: CASSDGAGGYNEQFF. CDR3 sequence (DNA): TGTGCCAGTAGTGATGGAGCGGGAGGGTACAATGAGCAGTTCTTC.

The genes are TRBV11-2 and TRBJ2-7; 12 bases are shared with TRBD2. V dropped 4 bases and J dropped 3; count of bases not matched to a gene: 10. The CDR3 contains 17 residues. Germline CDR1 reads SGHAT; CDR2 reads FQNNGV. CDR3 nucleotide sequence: TGTGCCAGCAGCTATCGACTAGCGGGAGCCCCACTCTACGAGCAGTACTTC. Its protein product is CASSYRLAGAPLYEQYF.

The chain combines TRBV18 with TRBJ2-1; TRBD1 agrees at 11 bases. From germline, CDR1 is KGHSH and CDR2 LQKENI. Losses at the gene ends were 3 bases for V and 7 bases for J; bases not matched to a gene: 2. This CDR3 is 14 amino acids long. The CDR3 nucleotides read TGTGCCAGCTCACCGGGACAGGGGGGGAATGAGCAGTTCTTC. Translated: CASSPGQGGNEQFF.

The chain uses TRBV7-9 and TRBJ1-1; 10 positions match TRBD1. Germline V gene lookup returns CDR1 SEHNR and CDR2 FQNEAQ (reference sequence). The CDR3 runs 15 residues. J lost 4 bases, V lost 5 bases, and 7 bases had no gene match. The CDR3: CASSAGTGVGTEAFF. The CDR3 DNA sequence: TGTGCCAGCAGCGCCGGGACAGGGGTCGGCACTGAAGCTTTCTTT.